This T cell receptor (beta chain) was observed in a study of blood T cell repertoires in COVID-19. About the research overall: Both acute and convalescent COVID-19 samples were obtained from the United States, Italy and Spain. Sources were T cells, B-cell-depleted T cells, or PBMCs; the material itself was cDNA or gDNA.

There are 13 residues in the CDR3. CDR1 GTSNPN and CDR2 SVGIG come from the germline V gene (reference sequence). J lost 7 bases, V lost 4 bases, and 4 bases had no gene match. Original processing notes: Estimated nucleated cell counts came from reference gene primer amplification. The table came from immunoSEQ multiplex PCR; TCRdb's copy has only in-frame clones and leaves some out. The V and J calls and clone size come from that table; D and trimming were worked out from the DNA. The table lists around 76,000 clones, more than 80% of them singletons. The genes are TRBV30 and TRBJ1-6, with 7 bases aligning to TRBD1. Sequencing was done on a sample of peripheral blood. The sequence derives from an elderly man with acute or convalescent COVID-19. This CDR3 is CAWTGQYNSPLHF. The CDR3 DNA reads as TGTGCCTGGACGGGACAGTACAATTCACCCCTCCACTTT.